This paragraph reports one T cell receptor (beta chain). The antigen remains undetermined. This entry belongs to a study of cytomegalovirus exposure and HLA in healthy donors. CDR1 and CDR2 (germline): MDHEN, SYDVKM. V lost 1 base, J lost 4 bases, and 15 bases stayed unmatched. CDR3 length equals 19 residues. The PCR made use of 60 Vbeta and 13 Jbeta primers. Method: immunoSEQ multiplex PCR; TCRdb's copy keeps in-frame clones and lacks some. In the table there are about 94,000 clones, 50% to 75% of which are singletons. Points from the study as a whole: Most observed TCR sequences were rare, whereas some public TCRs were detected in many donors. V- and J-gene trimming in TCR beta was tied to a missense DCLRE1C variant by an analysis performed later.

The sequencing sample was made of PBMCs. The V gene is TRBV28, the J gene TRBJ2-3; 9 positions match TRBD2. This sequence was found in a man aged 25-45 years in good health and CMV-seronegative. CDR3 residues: CASSLSVGREGRLSDTQYF. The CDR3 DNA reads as TGTGCCAGCAGTTTATCTGTTGGGCGGGAGGGCCGGTTATCAGATACGCAGTATTTT.